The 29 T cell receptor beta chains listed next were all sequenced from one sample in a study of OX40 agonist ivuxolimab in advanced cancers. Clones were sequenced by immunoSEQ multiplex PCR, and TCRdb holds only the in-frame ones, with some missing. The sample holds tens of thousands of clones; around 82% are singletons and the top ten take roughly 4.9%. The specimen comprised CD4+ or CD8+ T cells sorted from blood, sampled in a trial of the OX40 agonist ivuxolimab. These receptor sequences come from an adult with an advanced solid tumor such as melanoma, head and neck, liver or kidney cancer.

For the CDR3, the DNA is TGTGCCAGCAGTTTATATGGCGGGACTAATGAAAAACTGTTTTTT. This sequence encodes CASSLYGGTNEKLFF. The chain combines TRBV28 with TRBJ1-4; D unresolved. This CDR3 spans 15 amino acids. The V gene lost 1 base and the J gene lost 2 bases, with 8 bases spanning the gap. Germline CDR1 and CDR2: MDHEN and SYDVKM. Full variable domain (rest looked up from reference TRBV28 and TRBJ1-4): DVKVTQSSRYLVKRTGEKVFLECVQDMDHENMFWYRQDPGLGLRLIYFSYDVKMKEKGDIPEGYSVSREKKERFSLILESASTNQTSMYLCASSLYGGTNEKLFFGSGTQLSVL.

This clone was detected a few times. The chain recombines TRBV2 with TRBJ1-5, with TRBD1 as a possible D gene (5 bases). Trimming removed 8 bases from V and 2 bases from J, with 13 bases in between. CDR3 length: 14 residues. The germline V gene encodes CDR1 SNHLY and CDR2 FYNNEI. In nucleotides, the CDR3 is TGTGCCAGCGTGGGGGATGCGGGCAATCAGCCCCAGCATTTT. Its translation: CASVGDAGNQPQHF. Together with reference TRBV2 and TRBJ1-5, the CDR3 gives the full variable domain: EPEVTQTPSHQVTQMGQEVILRCVPISNHLYFYWYRQILGQKVEFLVSFYNNEISEKSEIFDDQFSVERPDGSNFTLKIRSTKLEDSAMYFCASVGDAGNQPQHFGDGTRLSIL.

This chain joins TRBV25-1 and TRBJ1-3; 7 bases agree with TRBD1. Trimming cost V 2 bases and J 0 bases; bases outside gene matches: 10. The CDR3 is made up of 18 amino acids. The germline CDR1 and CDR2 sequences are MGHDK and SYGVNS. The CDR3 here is CASSELMGQSPSGNTIYF. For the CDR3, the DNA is TGTGCCAGCAGTGAACTCATGGGACAGTCTCCCTCTGGAAACACCATATATTTT.

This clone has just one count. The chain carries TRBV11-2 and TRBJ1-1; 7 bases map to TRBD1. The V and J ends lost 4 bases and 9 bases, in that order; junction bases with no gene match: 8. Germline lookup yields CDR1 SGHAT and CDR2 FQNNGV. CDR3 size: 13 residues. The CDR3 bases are TGTGCCAGCAGCTCCCCTCCGGGACAGAAAGCTTTCTTT. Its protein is CASSSPPGQKAFF.

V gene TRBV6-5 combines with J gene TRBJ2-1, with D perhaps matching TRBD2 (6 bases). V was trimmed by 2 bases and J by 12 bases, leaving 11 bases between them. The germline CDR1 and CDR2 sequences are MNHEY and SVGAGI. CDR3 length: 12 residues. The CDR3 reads CASSYVGGRQFF. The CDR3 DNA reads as TGTGCCAGCAGTTACGTTGGGGGGAGGCAGTTCTTC.

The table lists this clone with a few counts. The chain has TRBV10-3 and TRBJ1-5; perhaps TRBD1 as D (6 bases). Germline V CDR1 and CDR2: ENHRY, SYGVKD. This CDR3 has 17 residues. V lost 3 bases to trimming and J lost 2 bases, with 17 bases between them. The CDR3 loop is CAISERQGKIGNQPQHF. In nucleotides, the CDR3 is TGTGCCATCAGTGAACGGCAGGGGAAAATCGGCAATCAGCCCCAGCATTTT.

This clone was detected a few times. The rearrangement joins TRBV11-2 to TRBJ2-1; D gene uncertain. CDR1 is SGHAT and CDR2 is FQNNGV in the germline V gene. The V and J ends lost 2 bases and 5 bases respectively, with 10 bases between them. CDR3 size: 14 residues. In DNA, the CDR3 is TGTGCCAGCAGCTTAAGGTTGGCAGACAATGAGCAGTTCTTC. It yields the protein CASSLRLADNEQFF.

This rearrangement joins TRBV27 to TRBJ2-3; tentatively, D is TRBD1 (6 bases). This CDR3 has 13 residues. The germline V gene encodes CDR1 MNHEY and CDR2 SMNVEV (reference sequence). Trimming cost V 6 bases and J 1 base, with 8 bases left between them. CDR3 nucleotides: TGTGCCAGCAGCAAGGGGGGCACAGATACGCAGTATTTT. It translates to CASSKGGTDTQYF.

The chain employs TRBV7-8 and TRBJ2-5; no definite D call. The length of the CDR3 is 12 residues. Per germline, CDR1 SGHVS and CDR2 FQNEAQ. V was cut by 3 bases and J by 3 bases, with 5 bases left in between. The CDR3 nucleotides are TGTGCCAGCAGCTTCCAAAAAGAGACCCAGTACTTC. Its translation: CASSFQKETQYF.

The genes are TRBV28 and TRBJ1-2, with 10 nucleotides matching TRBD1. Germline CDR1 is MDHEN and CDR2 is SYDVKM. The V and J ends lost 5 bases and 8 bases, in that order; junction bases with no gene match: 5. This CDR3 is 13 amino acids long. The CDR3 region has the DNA TGTGCCAGCAGTATCGGGACAGGGGAAGGCTACACCTTC. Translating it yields CASSIGTGEGYTF.

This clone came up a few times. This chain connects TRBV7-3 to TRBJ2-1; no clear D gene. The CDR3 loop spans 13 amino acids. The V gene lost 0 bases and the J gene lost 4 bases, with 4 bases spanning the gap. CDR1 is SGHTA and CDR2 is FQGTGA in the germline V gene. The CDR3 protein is CASSLTRYNEQFF. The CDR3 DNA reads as TGTGCCAGCAGCTTAACCAGGTACAATGAGCAGTTCTTC. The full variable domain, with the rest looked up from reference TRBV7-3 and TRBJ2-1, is GAGVSQTPSNKVTEKGKYVELRCDPISGHTALYWYRQSLGQGPEFLIYFQGTGAADDSGLPNDRFFAVRPEGSVSTLKIQRTERGDSAVYLCASSLTRYNEQFFGPGTRLTVL.

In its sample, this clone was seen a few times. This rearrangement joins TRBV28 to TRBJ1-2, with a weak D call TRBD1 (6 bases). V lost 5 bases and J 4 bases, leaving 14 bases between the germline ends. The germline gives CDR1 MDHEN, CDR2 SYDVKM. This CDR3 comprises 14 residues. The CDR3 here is CASSRYGQPYGYTF. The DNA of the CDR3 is TGTGCCAGCAGTAGATACGGACAGCCCTATGGCTACACCTTC.

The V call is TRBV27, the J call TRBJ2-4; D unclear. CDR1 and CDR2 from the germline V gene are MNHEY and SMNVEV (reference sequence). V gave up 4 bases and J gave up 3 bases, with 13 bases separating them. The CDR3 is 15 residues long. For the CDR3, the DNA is TGTGCCAGCAGTTCCCCAACCAAGGGCAAAAACATTCAGTACTTC. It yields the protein CASSSPTKGKNIQYF.

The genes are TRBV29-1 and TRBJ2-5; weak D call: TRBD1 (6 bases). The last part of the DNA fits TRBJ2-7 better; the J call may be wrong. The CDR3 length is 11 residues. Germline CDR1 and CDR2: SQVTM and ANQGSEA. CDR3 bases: TGCAGCGTGGCCAACAGGGTCGAGCAGTACTTC. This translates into CSVANRVEQYF.

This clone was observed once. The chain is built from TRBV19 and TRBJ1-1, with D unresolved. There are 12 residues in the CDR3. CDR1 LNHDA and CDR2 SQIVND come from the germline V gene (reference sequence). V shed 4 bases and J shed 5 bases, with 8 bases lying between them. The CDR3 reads CASSTRWTEAFF. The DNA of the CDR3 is TGTGCCAGTAGTACCAGGTGGACTGAAGCTTTCTTT.

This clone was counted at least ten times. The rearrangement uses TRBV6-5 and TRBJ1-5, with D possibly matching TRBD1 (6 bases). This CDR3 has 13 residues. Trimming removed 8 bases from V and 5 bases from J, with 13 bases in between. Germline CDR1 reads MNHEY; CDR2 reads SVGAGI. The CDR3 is CASRGPRDQPQHF. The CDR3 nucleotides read TGTGCCAGCCGGGGGCCGAGGGATCAGCCCCAGCATTTT.

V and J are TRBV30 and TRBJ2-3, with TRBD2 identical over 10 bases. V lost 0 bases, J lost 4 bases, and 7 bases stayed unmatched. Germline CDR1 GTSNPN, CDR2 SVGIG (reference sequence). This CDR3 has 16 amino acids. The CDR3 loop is CAWSVFGLAASDTQYF. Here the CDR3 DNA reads TGTGCCTGGAGTGTTTTCGGACTAGCGGCATCAGATACGCAGTATTTT. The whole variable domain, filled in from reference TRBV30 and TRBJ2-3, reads SQTIHQWPATLVQPVGSPLSLECTVEGTSNPNLYWYRQAAGRGLQLLFYSVGIGQISSEVPQNLSASRPQDRQFILSSKKLLLSDSGFYLCAWSVFGLAASDTQYFGPGTRLTVL.

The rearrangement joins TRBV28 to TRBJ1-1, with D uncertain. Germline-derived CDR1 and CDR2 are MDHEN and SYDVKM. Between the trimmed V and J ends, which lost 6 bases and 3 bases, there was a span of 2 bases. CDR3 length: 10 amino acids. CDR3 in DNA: TGTGCCAGCAGGGACACTGAAGCTTTCTTT. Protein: CASRDTEAFF.

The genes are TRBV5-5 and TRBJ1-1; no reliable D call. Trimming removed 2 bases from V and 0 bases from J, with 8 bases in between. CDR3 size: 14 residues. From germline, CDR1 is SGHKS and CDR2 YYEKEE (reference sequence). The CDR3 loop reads CASSFGRMNTEAFF. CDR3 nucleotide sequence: TGTGCCAGCAGCTTCGGACGAATGAACACTGAAGCTTTCTTT.

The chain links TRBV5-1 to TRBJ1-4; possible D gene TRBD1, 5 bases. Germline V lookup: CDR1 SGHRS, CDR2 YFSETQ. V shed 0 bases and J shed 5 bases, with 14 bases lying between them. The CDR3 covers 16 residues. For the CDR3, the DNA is TGCGCCAGCAGCTTGGCCCCCGGGACTGGGAATGAAAAACTGTTTTTT. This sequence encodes CASSLAPGTGNEKLFF.

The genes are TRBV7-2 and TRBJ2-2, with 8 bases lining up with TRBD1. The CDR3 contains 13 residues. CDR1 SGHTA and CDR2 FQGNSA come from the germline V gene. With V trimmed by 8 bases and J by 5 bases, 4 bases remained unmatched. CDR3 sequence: CASRQGWTGELFF. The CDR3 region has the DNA TGTGCCAGCCGACAGGGGTGGACCGGGGAGCTGTTTTTT.

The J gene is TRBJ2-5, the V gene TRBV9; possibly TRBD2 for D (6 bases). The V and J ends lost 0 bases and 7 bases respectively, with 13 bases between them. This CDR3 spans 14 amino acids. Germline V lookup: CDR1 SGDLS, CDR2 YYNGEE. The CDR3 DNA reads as TGTGCCAGCAGCGTAGGGGGACGGGGAGGGACCCAGTACTTC. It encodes CASSVGGRGGTQYF. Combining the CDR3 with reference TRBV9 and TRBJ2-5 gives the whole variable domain DSGVTQTPKHLITATGQRVTLRCSPRSGDLSVYWYQQSLDQGLQFLIQYYNGEERAKGNILERFSAQQFPDLHSELNLSSLELGDSALYFCASSVGGRGGTQYFGPGTRLLVL.

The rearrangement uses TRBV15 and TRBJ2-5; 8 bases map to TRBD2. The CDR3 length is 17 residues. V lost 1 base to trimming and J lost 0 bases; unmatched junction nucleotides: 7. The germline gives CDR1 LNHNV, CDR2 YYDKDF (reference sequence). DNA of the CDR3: TGTGCCACCAGCAGAGGGTCGGGAGGGAAGTACCAAGAGACCCAGTACTTC. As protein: CATSRGSGGKYQETQYF.

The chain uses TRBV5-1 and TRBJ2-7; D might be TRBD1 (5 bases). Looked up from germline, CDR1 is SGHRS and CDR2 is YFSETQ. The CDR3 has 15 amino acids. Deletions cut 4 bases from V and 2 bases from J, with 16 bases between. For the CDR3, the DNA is TGCGCCAGCAGCCCTGGCCAGGGATTCACCTACGAGCAGTACTTC. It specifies CASSPGQGFTYEQYF.

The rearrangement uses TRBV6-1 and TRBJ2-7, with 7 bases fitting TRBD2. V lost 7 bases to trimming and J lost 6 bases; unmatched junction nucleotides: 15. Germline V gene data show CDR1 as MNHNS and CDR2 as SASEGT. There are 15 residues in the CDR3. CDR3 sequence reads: CASNPREGSGREQYF. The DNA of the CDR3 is TGTGCCAGCAATCCCAGGGAGGGATCCGGTCGCGAGCAGTACTTC.

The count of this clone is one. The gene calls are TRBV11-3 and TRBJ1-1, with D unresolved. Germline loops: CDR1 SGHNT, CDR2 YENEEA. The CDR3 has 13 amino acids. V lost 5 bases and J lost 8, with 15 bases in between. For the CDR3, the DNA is TGTGCCAGCAGCCTAGGCGGGTCGCAGGAAGCTTTCTTT. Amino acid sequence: CASSLGGSQEAFF.

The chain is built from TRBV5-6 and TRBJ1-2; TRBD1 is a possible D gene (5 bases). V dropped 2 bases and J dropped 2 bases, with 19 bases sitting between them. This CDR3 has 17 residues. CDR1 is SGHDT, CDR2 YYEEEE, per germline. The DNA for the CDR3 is TGTGCCAGCAGCTTATTGGTCGGGGCCTCAAGGAACTATGGCTACACCTTC. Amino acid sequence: CASSLLVGASRNYGYTF.

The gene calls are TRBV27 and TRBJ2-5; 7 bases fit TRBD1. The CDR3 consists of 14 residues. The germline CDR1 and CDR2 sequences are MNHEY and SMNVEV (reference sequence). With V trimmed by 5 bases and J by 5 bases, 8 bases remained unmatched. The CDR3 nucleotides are TGTGCCAGCAGTAGATTAGACAGGGTTGAGACCCAGTACTTC. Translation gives CASSRLDRVETQYF.

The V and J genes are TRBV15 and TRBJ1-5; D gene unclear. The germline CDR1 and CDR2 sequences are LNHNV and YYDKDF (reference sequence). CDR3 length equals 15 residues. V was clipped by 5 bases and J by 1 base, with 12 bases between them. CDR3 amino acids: CATSPVGKSNQPQHF. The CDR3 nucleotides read TGTGCCACCAGCCCGGTTGGGAAGAGCAATCAGCCCCAGCATTTT. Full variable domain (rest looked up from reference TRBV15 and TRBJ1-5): DAMVIQNPRYQVTQFGKPVTLSCSQTLNHNVMYWYQQKSSQAPKLLFHYYDKDFNNEADTPDNFQSRRPNTSFCFLDIRSPGLGDTAMYLCATSPVGKSNQPQHFGDGTRLSIL.